The clone carrying this TCR beta chain has a handful of counts. Its target is unknown. Germline-derived CDR1 and CDR2 are SGHTA and FQGNSA. V was cut by 0 bases and J by 1 base, with 13 bases left in between. CDR3 length: 17 residues. This sample is part of a study of vaccination and CD4 T cells after COVID-19. At the level of the study: Nasal swab PCR showed SARS-CoV-2 in convalescent patients, eight to ten with mild and one with severe disease.

At the Johns Hopkins FTIC core, DNA taken from cultured CD4+ T cells was sequenced by way of the Oncomine TCR Beta short-read assay. TCRdb re-called the PCR reads through MiXCR, storing one row per CDR3 protein. The sample carries 20,000 to 25,000 distinct CDR3 sequences, around 35% recorded once. Sample treatment: approximately nine-day PBMC culture with coronavirus spike peptide pools or control peptides (ViraFEST assay). The material was CD4+ T cells from blood, cultured in vitro, obtained before SARS-CoV-2 vaccination. The chain employs TRBV7-2 and TRBJ2-1, with a possible D match to TRBD2 (6 bases). This TCR was sampled from a human donor who had recovered from COVID-19. The CDR3 loop is CASSLANAGKSYNEQFF. The DNA for the CDR3 is TGTGCCAGCAGCTTAGCAAATGCGGGGAAGTCCTACAATGAGCAGTTCTTC.